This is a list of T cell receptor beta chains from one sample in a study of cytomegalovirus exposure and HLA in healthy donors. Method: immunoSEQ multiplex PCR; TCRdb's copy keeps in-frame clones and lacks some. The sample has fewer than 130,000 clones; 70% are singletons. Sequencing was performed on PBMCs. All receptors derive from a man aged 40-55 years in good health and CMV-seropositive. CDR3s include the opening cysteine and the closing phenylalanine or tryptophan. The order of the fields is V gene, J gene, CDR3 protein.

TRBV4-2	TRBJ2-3	CASSPVMAGDTDTQYF
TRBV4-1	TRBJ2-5	CASSQERGIQETQYF
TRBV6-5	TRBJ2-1	CASTPRDRVLYGQFF
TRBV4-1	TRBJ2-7	CASSQTSSADYEQYF
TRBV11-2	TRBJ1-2	CASSLAGALSGYTF
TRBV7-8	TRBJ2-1	CASSVVSRAALNNEQFF
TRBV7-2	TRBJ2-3	CASSFYTSGTDTQYF
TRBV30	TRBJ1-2	CAGTVNNYGYTF
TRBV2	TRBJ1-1	CASSGRGMDEAFF
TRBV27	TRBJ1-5	CASSPSGTGFRNQPQHF
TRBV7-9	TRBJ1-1	CANSLLQGNTEAFF